Each of the 2 T cell receptor beta chains below was sequenced from the same sample in a study of blood T cell repertoires in COVID-19. TCRdb's table, derived via immunoSEQ multiplex PCR, lists solely in-frame clones and lacks some. In the table there are about 200,000 clones, 65% to 80% of which are singletons. The sequenced material came from PBMCs or T cells enriched from blood (not recorded which). All receptors come from a woman between 50 and 59 years old with acute COVID-19.

The V and J genes are TRBV6-5 and TRBJ1-5; D call uncertain. Germline assignment: CDR1 MNHEY and CDR2 SVGAGI. Trimming shortened V by 6 bases and J by 4 bases, and 13 bases separated the two germline ends. The CDR3 consists of 14 residues. The CDR3 region is CASREGLGNQPQHF. The CDR3 DNA is TGTGCCAGCAGGGAGGGCCTAGGGAATCAGCCCCAGCATTTT.

For this clone: With a much larger clone just one base away, this may be a read error. This sample includes further DNA sequences coding for the same CDR3. The V call is TRBV7-3, the J call TRBJ2-3, with TRBD1 matching over 7 bases. This CDR3 is built from 14 residues. Germline lookup yields CDR1 SGHTA and CDR2 FQGTGA. With V trimmed by 5 bases and J by 0 bases, 2 bases remained unmatched. The CDR3 loop is CASSRGQSTDTQYF. In nucleotides, the CDR3 is TGTGCCAGCAGCCGGGGACAGAGCACAGATACGCAGTATTTT.